The 6 T cell receptor beta chains given below trace back to one sample, sequenced in a study of T-cell reconstitution after alpha-beta-depleted transplantation in children. Library preparation (for TCRbeta) was performed with unique molecular identifiers. From the PCR reads, TCRdb called clonotypes with MiXCR, one entry per CDR3 protein. The repertoire has a few hundred thousand distinct CDR3 sequences, around 25% of them found once; the top ten carry approximately 9.9%. The starting material was PBMCs, mostly from graft donor cells, obtained 180 days after TCRalphabeta/CD19-depleted stem cell transplant. These receptors were collected from a male patient aged 10 to 17 who had a stem cell transplant for acute lymphoblastic leukemia, so the T cells may come from the graft donor.

CDR3 amino acids: CASSLRPGNTIYF. CDR3 DNA: TGTGCCAGCAGTTTAAGGCCTGGAAACACCATATATTTT. The chain links TRBV12-3 or TRBV12-4 to TRBJ1-3; D call uncertain. With 2 bases removed from V and 2 bases from J, the gap between germline ends came to 4 bases. This CDR3 is built from 13 residues.

The gene calls are TRBV12-3 or TRBV12-4 and TRBJ1-1; D remains unclear. V lost 4 bases to trimming and J lost 5 bases, with 20 bases between them. The CDR3 sequence is 16 residues long. The CDR3 loop reads CASSSRGDPSGTEAFF. In nucleotides, the CDR3 is TGTGCCAGCAGTTCGCGCGGCGACCCCAGTGGAACTGAAGCTTTCTTT.

V and J are TRBV27 and TRBJ2-3, with D unresolved. The V gene lost 7 bases and the J gene lost 1 base, with 12 bases spanning the gap. Germline lookup yields CDR1 MNHEY and CDR2 SMNVEV (reference sequence). CDR3 length equals 14 residues. The CDR3 DNA is TGTGCCAGCATGTGGGGTGACGGCACAGATACGCAGTATTTT. Protein: CASMWGDGTDTQYF.

V gene TRBV5-1 combines with J gene TRBJ2-2, with TRBD2 matching 12 bases. CDR1 is SGHRS and CDR2 is YFSETQ in the germline V gene. This CDR3 region has 16 residues. The V segment lost 4 bases and the J segment 7 bases; nucleotides outside the gene matches: 8. This CDR3 reads CASSVRLAGVFGELFF. The CDR3 coding sequence is TGCGCCAGCAGCGTAAGACTAGCGGGAGTCTTCGGGGAGCTGTTTTTT.

This clonotype was recorded once. V and J are TRBV7-9 and TRBJ2-7, with D perhaps given as TRBD1 or TRBD2 (5 bases each). CDR1 and CDR2 from the germline V gene are SEHNR and FQNEAQ (reference sequence). The CDR3 sequence is 15 residues long. V was pared by 5 bases and J by 2 bases, with 16 bases between. This chain's CDR3 is CASSPPGRGAYEQYF. The CDR3 coding sequence is TGTGCCAGCAGCCCACCGGGTAGAGGGGCCTACGAGCAGTACTTC.

The chain has TRBV7-8 and TRBJ2-1; 7 bases are a match to TRBD2. The J segment lost 3 bases and the V segment lost 4 bases, leaving 12 bases of the junction unmatched. Germline V gene sequence: CDR1 SGHVS, CDR2 FQNEAQ. The CDR3 runs to 17 residues. The CDR3 sequence is CASSSGFPAGNYNEQFF. The CDR3 DNA reads as TGTGCCAGCAGCTCCGGATTTCCAGCGGGGAACTACAATGAGCAGTTCTTC. Based on the CDR3 plus reference TRBV7-8 and TRBJ2-1, the full variable domain is GAGVSQSPRYKVAKRGQDVALRCDPISGHVSLFWYQQALGQGPEFLTYFQNEAQLDKSGLPSDRFFAERPEGSVSTLKIQRTQQEDSAVYLCASSSGFPAGNYNEQFFGPGTRLTVL.